The TCR beta chain under discussion was sequenced for a study of blood T cell repertoires in COVID-19. Study-level information: Acute-phase and convalescent COVID-19 samples originated in the United States, Italy and Spain.

This table comes from immunoSEQ multiplex PCR, and its TCRdb copy is limited to in-frame clones, with some not included. The sample includes 150,000 to 200,000 clones, roughly 80% of them seen just once. This CDR3 is 14 amino acids long. The V gene's germline CDR1 is SGHRS and CDR2 YFSETQ. J lost 1 base, V lost 6 bases, and 5 bases had no gene match. The sample consisted of peripheral blood. This receptor was obtained from a man aged 65-85 years with acute or convalescent COVID-19. This sequence joins TRBV5-1 and TRBJ2-3, with 7 positions matching TRBD2. Written as DNA, the CDR3 is TGCGCCAGCAAGATCAGCGGGGGCACAGATACGCAGTATTTT. It specifies CASKISGGTDTQYF.